One sample yielded the 26 T cell receptor beta chains listed below, sequenced in a study of human T cells and chemical hapten exposure. Whole blood, unfractionated, served as the material for total RNA extraction. Each CDR3 protein gets one entry after TCRdb re-called the 5' RACE reads with MiXCR. In the table there are 120,000 to 150,000 distinct CDR3 sequences, 3.5% to 5% of which are singletons. The receptors here all came from a female donor in good health.

This clonotype was seen many times. The rearrangement links TRBV2 to TRBJ1-5, with 9 nucleotides matching TRBD1. With 7 bases clipped from V and 6 bases from J, the junction kept 7 bases outside the gene matches. Germline values: CDR1 SNHLY, CDR2 FYNNEI. The length of the CDR3 is 14 residues. CDR3 in amino acids: CASKRGQGTQPQHF. CDR3 in DNA: TGTGCCAGCAAGCGGGGACAGGGCACTCAGCCCCAGCATTTT.

This clonotype was detected many times. This chain uses TRBV20-1 with TRBJ1-2; D perhaps matches TRBD1 (6 bases). Germline V gene lookup returns CDR1 DFQATT and CDR2 SNEGSKA (reference sequence). V dropped 0 bases and J dropped 4 bases, with 15 bases sitting between them. The length of the CDR3 is 15 residues. As DNA, the CDR3 is TGCAGTGCTAGAGACAGGGGCTTGGTGAGCTATGGCTACACCTTC. Amino acid sequence: CSARDRGLVSYGYTF.

In regard to this clonotype: One base away lies a much larger clone, so this may be a sequencing read error. No conserved phenylalanine or tryptophan ends this CDR3, so it is likely a read error. The rearrangement uses TRBV27 and TRBJ1-1, with D possibly being TRBD1 (6 bases). V gave up 2 bases and J gave up 6 bases, with 10 bases separating them. The CDR3 loop spans 13 amino acids. Looked up from germline, CDR1 is MNHEY and CDR2 is SMNVEV (reference sequence). The CDR3, as DNA: TGTGCCAGCAGTTTAACTGGGGGCCCTGAAGCTTTCTTG. Protein product: CASSLTGGPEAFL.

This clonotype was counted many times. The J gene is TRBJ1-1, the V gene TRBV7-2; 7 nucleotides match TRBD1. The germline gives CDR1 SGHTA, CDR2 FQGNSA. Losses at the gene ends were 5 bases for V and 10 bases for J; bases not matched to a gene: 10. This CDR3 region has 13 residues. The CDR3 nucleotides read TGTGCCAGCAGCGGAGTACAGGGGAGGGGAGCTTTCTTT. Translating gives CASSGVQGRGAFF. The entire variable domain, with the rest obtained from reference TRBV7-2 and TRBJ1-1, is as follows: GAGVSQSPSNKVTEKGKDVELRCDPISGHTALYWYRQSLGQGLEFLIYFQGNSAPDKSGLPSDRFSAERTGGSVSTLTIQRTQQEDSAVYLCASSGVQGRGAFFGQGTRLTVV.

This clonotype occurred many times. The CDR3 loop reads CASSLEGPARANTGELFF. CDR3 coding DNA: TGTGCCAGCAGTTTAGAGGGTCCCGCCAGGGCGAACACCGGGGAGCTGTTTTTT. The chain uses TRBV27 and TRBJ2-2; D may correspond to TRBD1 or TRBD2 (5 bases each). The CDR3 length is 18 residues. The ends were cut back, 2 bases at V and 0 bases at J, with 16 bases in the middle. The V gene's germline CDR1 is MNHEY and CDR2 SMNVEV (reference sequence).

There are many counts of this clonotype. J is TRBJ1-2 and V is TRBV20-1; 7 bases align to TRBD1. V lost 4 bases, J lost 6 bases, and 11 bases stayed unmatched. The germline V gene has CDR1 DFQATT and CDR2 SNEGSKA (reference sequence). The CDR3 is 14 residues long. The DNA for the CDR3 is TGCAGTGCTACACCCCCCATACAGGGGAATGGCTACACCTTC. Translating it yields CSATPPIQGNGYTF.

This clonotype has at least ten counts. The gene calls are TRBV5-1 and TRBJ1-4, with 8 nucleotides matching TRBD1. From germline, CDR1 is SGHRS and CDR2 YFSETQ. The CDR3 totals 15 residues. The V and J ends lost 2 bases and 7 bases, in that order; junction bases with no gene match: 7. CDR3: CASSFSGGLGEKLFF. The CDR3 bases are TGCGCCAGCAGCTTCTCAGGGGGCTTGGGTGAAAAACTGTTTTTT.

Many counts were recorded for this clonotype. The rearrangement joins TRBV12-3 or TRBV12-4 to TRBJ2-1, with D possibly called TRBD1 or TRBD2 (7 bases each). V lost 2 bases and J lost 3, with 17 bases in between. CDR3 length: 17 amino acids. The DNA for the CDR3 is TGTGCCAGCAGTTTATTTTCAGGGGGGGGTTTCTACAATGAGCAGTTCTTC. Translating it yields CASSLFSGGGFYNEQFF.

V gene TRBV7-9 combines with J gene TRBJ2-1; TRBD2 matches 11 bases. Germline trimming cut 3 bases from V and 4 bases from J; bases unmatched to any gene: 8. The CDR3 loop spans 17 amino acids. Germline V gene sequence: CDR1 SEHNR, CDR2 FQNEAQ (reference sequence). The CDR3 protein is CASSFQLAGDIYNEQFF. Written as DNA, the CDR3 is TGTGCCAGCAGCTTCCAACTAGCGGGGGACATATACAATGAGCAGTTCTTC.

V is TRBV10-2 and J is TRBJ2-1; 9 bases align to TRBD2. This CDR3 comprises 15 residues. Germline assignment: CDR1 WSHSY and CDR2 SAAADI. The V segment lost 6 bases and the J segment 8 bases; nucleotides outside the gene matches: 11. CDR3 in DNA: TGCGCCAGCAGCGCCTTGGCGGGGGGGCCCCATGAGCAGTTCTTC. It yields the protein CASSALAGGPHEQFF.

This clonotype was recorded at least ten times. The gene calls are TRBV5-1 and TRBJ1-2; 12 bases fit TRBD1. CDR1 SGHRS and CDR2 YFSETQ come from the germline V gene. V was clipped by 2 bases and J by 4 bases; unmatched bases: 12. The CDR3 sequence is 18 residues long. Here the CDR3 reads CASSLTPGQGALGYGYTF. DNA of the CDR3: TGCGCCAGCAGCTTAACTCCGGGACAGGGGGCGCTTGGCTATGGCTACACCTTC.

In this sample, this clonotype turned up many times. The chain carries TRBV27 and TRBJ1-2; 7 nucleotides align to TRBD1. The trim removed 3 bases at V and 0 bases at J, leaving 1 base unmatched. The CDR3 is 14 amino acids. Germline loops: CDR1 MNHEY, CDR2 SMNVEV (reference sequence). This chain's CDR3 is CASSFTGANYGYTF. The CDR3 nucleotides are TGTGCCAGCAGTTTCACAGGGGCTAACTATGGCTACACCTTC.

This rearrangement joins TRBV13 to TRBJ2-3; 7 bases fit TRBD2. This CDR3 is built from 16 residues. The V segment lost 8 bases and the J segment 0 bases; nucleotides outside the gene matches: 11. Germline loops: CDR1 PRHDT, CDR2 FYEKMQ (reference sequence). The CDR3 loop is CASASGLAASTDTQYF. The CDR3 DNA is TGTGCCAGCGCTTCAGGGCTAGCGGCTAGCACAGATACGCAGTATTTT. Using reference TRBV13 and TRBJ2-3 for the parts outside the CDR3, the full variable domain is AAGVIQSPRHLIKEKRETATLKCYPIPRHDTVYWYQQGPGQDPQFLISFYEKMQSDKGSIPDRFSAQQFSDYHSELNMSSLELGDSALYFCASASGLAASTDTQYFGPGTRLTVL.

Worth noting for this clonotype: A much bigger clone sits one base away, suggesting this may be a read error. The rearrangement links TRBV13 to TRBJ1-2; D is ambiguous. There are 16 residues in the CDR3. In germline, CDR1 is PRHDT, CDR2 FYEKMQ (reference sequence). In DNA form, the CDR3 reads TGTGCCAGCAGCTCCCTGCAGGAACCTGCTAACTATGGCTACAACTTC. Translated, it gives CASSSLQEPANYGYNF.

This clonotype was recorded at least ten times. The chain combines TRBV4-3 with TRBJ2-3, with D perhaps matching TRBD2 (7 bases). V dropped 1 base and J dropped 7 bases, with 24 bases sitting between them. This CDR3 region has 18 residues. Germline lookup yields CDR1 LGHNA and CDR2 YSLEER. Here the CDR3 reads CASSQAAGLGGSQYTQYF. The DNA of the CDR3 is TGCGCCAGCAGCCAAGCCGCTGGACTAGGGGGGTCCCAGTATACGCAGTATTTT.

The chain links TRBV5-4 to TRBJ2-7, with D possibly called TRBD1 or TRBD2 (5 bases each). V lost 4 bases, J lost 3 bases, and 20 bases lay in between. Germline CDR1 SGHNT, CDR2 YYREEE (reference sequence). The CDR3 runs to 16 residues. This chain's CDR3 is CASSRPQPGTSYEQYF. The CDR3 DNA reads as TGTGCCAGCAGCAGACCTCAGCCCGGGACGAGCTACGAGCAGTACTTC.

This clonotype was seen at least ten times. V is TRBV3-1 and J is TRBJ1-2; no clear D. The CDR3 has 15 residues. V shed 0 bases and J shed 4 bases, with 12 bases lying between them. Germline V gives CDR1 LGHDT, CDR2 YNNKEL (reference sequence). The chain's CDR3 is CASSQEAQSPYGYTF. The CDR3 nucleotides are TGTGCCAGCAGCCAAGAGGCACAGAGCCCCTATGGCTACACCTTC.

This clonotype was recorded many times. The V gene is TRBV27, the J gene TRBJ1-5, with TRBD1 identical over 9 bases. The V segment lost 6 bases and the J segment 6 bases; nucleotides outside the gene matches: 6. This CDR3 comprises 14 residues. Germline loops: CDR1 MNHEY, CDR2 SMNVEV (reference sequence). CDR3 nucleotide sequence: TGTGCCAGCAGGCCGGGACAGGGAGGTCAGCCCCAGCATTTT. Encoded protein: CASRPGQGGQPQHF.

This clonotype has ten or more counts. V is TRBV7-2 and J is TRBJ2-3, with a weak D call TRBD2 (6 bases). Germline CDR1 SGHTA, CDR2 FQGNSA. The CDR3 is made up of 15 amino acids. The V gene lost 1 base and the J gene lost 3 bases, with 11 bases spanning the gap. The CDR3 DNA is TGTGCCAGCAGCTTAGGGGACTGGTATACAGATACGCAGTATTTT. Its translation is CASSLGDWYTDTQYF. Variable domain in full (rest from reference TRBV7-2 and TRBJ2-3): GAGVSQSPSNKVTEKGKDVELRCDPISGHTALYWYRQSLGQGLEFLIYFQGNSAPDKSGLPSDRFSAERTGGSVSTLTIQRTQQEDSAVYLCASSLGDWYTDTQYFGPGTRLTVL.

This clonotype has a count of ten or more. The chain is built from TRBV20-1 and TRBJ1-2; TRBD1 aligns across 7 bases. The V gene's germline CDR1 is DFQATT and CDR2 SNEGSKA (reference sequence). The V and J ends lost 0 bases and 4 bases, in that order; junction bases with no gene match: 8. The CDR3 has 15 amino acids. The CDR3 here is CSARDWDSLGYGYTF. In DNA form, the CDR3 reads TGCAGTGCTAGAGATTGGGACAGCCTTGGCTATGGCTACACCTTC.

The rearrangement uses TRBV3-1 and TRBJ2-5; D call uncertain. This CDR3 has 14 residues. V lost 4 bases, J lost 1 base, and 10 bases lay in between. CDR1 LGHDT and CDR2 YNNKEL come from the germline V gene (reference sequence). The CDR3 is CASSPSSPQETQYF. The CDR3 region has the DNA TGTGCCAGCAGCCCGTCATCTCCCCAAGAGACCCAGTACTTC.

This clonotype was picked up a small number of times. The chain recombines TRBV28 with TRBJ2-1, with 8 bases aligning to TRBD2. Looked up from germline, CDR1 is MDHEN and CDR2 is SYDVKM. V lost 7 bases to trimming and J lost 3 bases; unmatched junction nucleotides: 8. The CDR3 loop spans 15 amino acids. The CDR3 DNA sequence: TGTGCCAGCACCGGGGGGGCCATTCTCTACAATGAGCAGTTCTTC. Translated, it gives CASTGGAILYNEQFF.

Ten or more counts support this clonotype. This chain joins TRBV6-4 and TRBJ1-5; TRBD1 aligns across 10 bases. J gave up 0 bases and V 4 bases, and 15 bases lay outside the gene matches. From germline, CDR1 is MRHNA and CDR2 SNTAGT. CDR3 length equals 20 residues. The CDR3 DNA reads TGTGCCAGCAGTGGCCCCATTGACAGGGGGCAACCGTATAGCAATCAGCCCCAGCATTTT. As protein: CASSGPIDRGQPYSNQPQHF.

Only a few counts were recorded for this clonotype. The rearrangement links TRBV20-1 to TRBJ1-5; maybe TRBD1 (5 bases). The CDR3 is made up of 14 amino acids. Germline CDR1 is DFQATT and CDR2 is SNEGSKA (reference sequence). Deletions cut 4 bases from V and 6 bases from J, with 16 bases between. The chain's CDR3 is CSATSLYDSQPQHF. The DNA of the CDR3 is TGCAGTGCTACCAGCCTATACGACAGTCAGCCCCAGCATTTT.

This clonotype was detected a few times. This may stem from a read error, because a much larger clone lies one nucleotide away. V is TRBV5-5 and J is TRBJ1-1; D is perhaps TRBD1 (5 bases). V lost 1 base and J 4 bases, leaving 11 bases between the germline ends. The CDR3 is 14 residues long. CDR1 is SGHKS, CDR2 YYEKEE, per germline (reference sequence). Written as DNA, the CDR3 is TGTGCCAGCAGCTTGTGGGGGGGAGCCACTGAAGCTTTCTTT. It translates to CASSLWGGATEAFF.

The chain joins TRBV9 to TRBJ1-1; D ambiguous. Germline loops: CDR1 SGDLS, CDR2 YYNGEE. Trimming removed 4 bases at V and 1 base at J, with 11 bases between. The CDR3 has 14 residues. The CDR3 DNA reads as TGTGCCAGCAGCACCATTCCACAGAACACTGAAGCTTTCTTT. This encodes CASSTIPQNTEAFF.